Shown below are 4 T cell receptor beta chains from a single sample sequenced in a study of cytomegalovirus exposure and HLA in healthy donors. In the PCR, 60 Vbeta and 13 Jbeta primers were used. The table came from immunoSEQ multiplex PCR; TCRdb's copy has only in-frame clones and leaves some out. The sample includes 130,000 to 150,000 clones, 74% seen only once; the top ten take around 4.7%. Sequencing input: PBMCs. The origin of the receptors is a man between 18 and 35 years old in good health and CMV-seropositive.

V is TRBV7-6 and J is TRBJ2-2; 12 nucleotides align to TRBD2. This CDR3 comprises 15 residues. The germline V gene encodes CDR1 SGHVS and CDR2 FNYEAQ. V shed 5 bases and J 6 bases; nucleotides not matched to a gene: 4. CDR3 sequence reads: CASSASSGGAGELFF. The CDR3 DNA sequence: TGTGCCAGCAGCGCTTCTAGCGGGGGGGCCGGGGAGCTGTTTTTT.

This chain links TRBV29-1 with TRBJ1-2; 8 bases line up with TRBD1. The J segment lost 7 bases and the V segment lost 6 bases, leaving 4 bases of the junction unmatched. CDR1 and CDR2 (germline): SQVTM, ANQGSEA. The CDR3 is made up of 11 amino acids. The CDR3 protein is CSVGQVSGYTF. CDR3 nucleotides: TGCAGCGTGGGACAGGTCTCTGGCTACACCTTC.

This chain uses TRBV7-2 with TRBJ2-5; D remains ambiguous. V was cut by 5 bases and J by 5 bases, with 6 bases left in between. Germline V gene sequence: CDR1 SGHTA, CDR2 FQGNSA. The CDR3 consists of 11 residues. The CDR3 protein is CASSLSETQYF. DNA for the CDR3: TGTGCCAGCAGCCTATCGGAGACCCAGTACTTC.

The chain employs TRBV5-1 and TRBJ1-6, with TRBD1 identical over 7 bases. The V segment lost 2 bases and the J segment 5 bases; nucleotides outside the gene matches: 4. The CDR3 is 15 amino acids. In germline, CDR1 is SGHRS, CDR2 YFSETQ. CDR3 loop: CASSLSGTDNSPLHF. The CDR3 nucleotides are TGCGCCAGCAGCTTATCGGGGACAGATAATTCACCCCTCCACTTT.